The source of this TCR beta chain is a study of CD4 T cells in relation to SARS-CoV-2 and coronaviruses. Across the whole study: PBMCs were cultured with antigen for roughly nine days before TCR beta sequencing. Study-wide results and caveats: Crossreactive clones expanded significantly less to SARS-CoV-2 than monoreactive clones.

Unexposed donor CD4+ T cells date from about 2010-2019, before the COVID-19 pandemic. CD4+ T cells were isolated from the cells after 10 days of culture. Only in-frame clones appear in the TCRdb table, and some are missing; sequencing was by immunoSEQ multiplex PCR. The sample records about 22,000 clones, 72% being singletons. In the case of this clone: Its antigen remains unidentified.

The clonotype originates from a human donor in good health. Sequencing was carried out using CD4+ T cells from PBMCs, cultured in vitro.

CDR3 nucleotides: TGCGCCAGCAGCTTACGACCCCCCGACTTAGCGGAGTTCACCGGGGAGCTGTTTTTT. Its protein product is CASSLRPPDLAEFTGELFF. The rearrangement links TRBV5-1 to TRBJ2-2; TRBD2 might be the D (6 bases). The CDR3 is made up of 19 amino acids. Germline V gene lookup returns CDR1 SGHRS and CDR2 YFSETQ. V was cut by 2 bases and J by 4 bases, with 24 bases left in between.